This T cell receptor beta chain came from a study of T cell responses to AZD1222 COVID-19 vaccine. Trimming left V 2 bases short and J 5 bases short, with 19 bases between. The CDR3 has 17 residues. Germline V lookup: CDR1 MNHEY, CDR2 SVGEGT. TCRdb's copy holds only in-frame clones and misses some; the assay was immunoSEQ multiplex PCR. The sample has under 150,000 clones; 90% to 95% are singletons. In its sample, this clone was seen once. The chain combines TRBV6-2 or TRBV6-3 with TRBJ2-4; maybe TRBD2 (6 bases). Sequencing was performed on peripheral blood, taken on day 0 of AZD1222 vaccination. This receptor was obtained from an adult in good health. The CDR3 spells CASSYDLRRAHENIQYF. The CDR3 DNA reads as TGTGCCAGCAGTTACGACTTGAGGAGGGCCCATGAAAACATTCAGTACTTC.